The 25 T cell receptor beta chains below all came from one sample that was sequenced in a study of sequential checkpoint blockade in melanoma (dated by TCRdb to the late 2010s). The treatment or condition label, read with the paper, signifies: randomized to nivolumab then ipilimumab (arm A) or the reverse (arm B). Receptor libraries were prepared by the immunoSEQ multiplex PCR assay. TCRdb mirrors the immuneACCESS table, restricted to in-frame sequences. Some clones are absent from its copies; in checked studies, under half trace to an unresolved V gene, and the reason for the others is unknown. The sample yields 25,000 to 30,000 clones; about 72% were counted once. The top ten hold about 14% of the sample. The material was CD8+ T cells sorted from blood (inferred from file names), obtained from a patient given nivolumab and ipilimumab in sequence. Receptor source: a human donor with melanoma.

This clone was found a few times. V gene TRBV10-1 combines with J gene TRBJ2-5; the D gene is possibly TRBD1 (6 bases). Per the germline V gene, CDR1 is WNHNN and CDR2 is SYGVQD (reference sequence). V was trimmed by 3 bases and J by 5 bases, leaving 16 bases between them. The CDR3 sequence is 15 residues long. The CDR3: CASSDGTYLGETQYF. In nucleotides, the CDR3 is TGCGCCAGCAGTGATGGGACATACTTAGGGGAGACCCAGTACTTC.

CDR3 sequence reads: CASSLVDSNQPQHF. CDR3 nucleotide sequence: TGTGCCAGCAGCTTGGTAGATAGCAATCAGCCCCAGCATTTT. V and J are TRBV5-8 and TRBJ1-5; no firm D call. The CDR3 has 14 amino acids. Trimming took 0 bases from V and 0 from J, leaving 4 bases between them. From germline, CDR1 is SGHTS and CDR2 YDEGEE. Drawing the rest from reference TRBV5-8 and TRBJ1-5, the complete variable domain is EAGVTQSPTHLIKTRGQQATLRCSPISGHTSVYWYQQALGLGLQFLLWYDEGEERNRGNFPPRFSGRQFPNYSSELNVNALELEDSALYLCASSLVDSNQPQHFGDGTRLSIL.

This chain joins TRBV2 and TRBJ1-2, with D tentatively TRBD1 (5 bases). Germline CDR1 is SNHLY and CDR2 is FYNNEI. The V gene lost 8 bases and the J gene lost 7 bases, with 23 bases spanning the gap. This CDR3 has 15 amino acids. The CDR3 sequence is CASRAGVKGVAGYTF. Here the CDR3 DNA reads TGTGCCAGCCGAGCGGGGGTTAAGGGTGTCGCTGGCTACACCTTC.

This clone was picked up a small number of times. The chain links TRBV28 to TRBJ2-7; D is unresolved. CDR3 length: 11 residues. Per the germline V gene, CDR1 is MDHEN and CDR2 is SYDVKM. V lost 6 bases to trimming and J lost 3 bases, with 6 bases between them. The CDR3 loop reads CASSTYYEQYF. Here the CDR3 DNA reads TGTGCCAGCAGCACCTACTACGAGCAGTACTTC.

This rearrangement joins TRBV5-1 to TRBJ2-5, with 8 bases identical to TRBD2. V shed 0 bases, J shed 5 bases, and the junction held 9 bases outside the gene matches. The CDR3 length is 16 residues. Germline V lookup: CDR1 SGHRS, CDR2 YFSETQ. CDR3 loop: CASSLGFSGEVETQYF. CDR3 nucleotides: TGCGCCAGCAGCTTGGGTTTTAGCGGGGAGGTTGAGACCCAGTACTTC.

The V and J genes are TRBV7-9 and TRBJ2-7; D might be TRBD2 (5 bases). Germline V gene sequence: CDR1 SEHNR, CDR2 FQNEAQ (reference sequence). V was cut by 2 bases and J by 5 bases, with 7 bases left in between. This CDR3 is built from 12 residues. The CDR3 reads CASSLRADEQYF. The CDR3 nucleotides are TGTGCCAGCAGCTTACGAGCGGACGAGCAGTACTTC.

This sequence joins TRBV4-1 and TRBJ1-1; D is perhaps TRBD1 (5 bases). The CDR3 consists of 16 residues. Germline loops: CDR1 MGHRA, CDR2 YSYEKL. Trimming left V 3 bases short and J 2 bases short, with 16 bases between. The CDR3 nucleotides are TGCGCCAGCAGCCAGGGCGCCAGGGTTCCAAACACTGAAGCTTTCTTT. Translating it yields CASSQGARVPNTEAFF.

This chain uses TRBV19 with TRBJ2-5; weak D call: TRBD2 (7 bases). V lost 4 bases and J 5 bases, leaving 11 bases between the germline ends. The CDR3 is 13 amino acids. Germline assignment: CDR1 LNHDA and CDR2 SQIVND (reference sequence). The CDR3 DNA sequence: TGTGCCAGTAGTACCTGGGGGGGCGAGACCCAGTACTTC. Encoded protein: CASSTWGGETQYF.

This chain uses TRBV27 with TRBJ1-5; D is perhaps TRBD1 (5 bases). The germline CDR1 and CDR2 sequences are MNHEY and SMNVEV (reference sequence). V lost 1 base, J lost 0 bases, and 7 bases lay in between. This CDR3 is 15 amino acids long. CDR3 nucleotide sequence: TGTGCCAGCAGTTTATTAGGGGATAGCAATCAGCCCCAGCATTTT. Its translation: CASSLLGDSNQPQHF.

The chain links TRBV28 to TRBJ1-6; D unclear. Germline V gene sequence: CDR1 MDHEN, CDR2 SYDVKM. This CDR3 has 14 amino acids. V dropped 2 bases and J dropped 9 bases, with 11 bases sitting between them. This CDR3 is CASSLTGLGSPLHF. The CDR3 DNA is TGTGCCAGCAGTTTAACCGGGTTGGGTTCACCCCTCCACTTT.

DNA of the CDR3: TGTGCCAGCAGCTTACAGCTAGCGGCTCACAATGAGCAGTTCTTC. Translating it yields CASSLQLAAHNEQFF. The chain carries TRBV13 and TRBJ2-1; 7 bases are shared with TRBD2. J lost 5 bases, V lost 2 bases, and 6 bases had no gene match. The CDR3 has 15 amino acids. CDR1 and CDR2 from the germline V gene are PRHDT and FYEKMQ (reference sequence).

The chain couples TRBV4-3 to TRBJ2-2; TRBD2 matches 8 bases. The V gene's germline CDR1 is LGHNA and CDR2 YSLEER. The V segment lost 0 bases and the J segment 1 base; nucleotides outside the gene matches: 7. This CDR3 spans 18 amino acids. The CDR3 is CASSQERGTSWNTGELFF. CDR3 bases: TGCGCCAGCAGCCAAGAAAGAGGGACTAGTTGGAACACCGGGGAGCTGTTTTTT.

The rearrangement uses TRBV19 and TRBJ2-1, with TRBD2 identical over 13 bases. In germline, CDR1 is LNHDA, CDR2 SQIVND (reference sequence). Trimming at V came to 5 bases and at J to 5 bases, leaving 12 bases not matched to a gene. The CDR3 totals 18 residues. The CDR3 loop is CASSQRGLAGSFDNEQFF. As DNA, the CDR3 is TGTGCCAGTAGTCAAAGGGGACTAGCGGGGTCTTTTGACAATGAGCAGTTCTTC. Looking up the rest from reference TRBV19 and TRBJ2-1 gives the full variable domain: DGGITQSPKYLFRKEGQNVTLSCEQNLNHDAMYWYRQDPGQGLRLIYYSQIVNDFQKGDIAEGYSVSREKKESFPLTVTSAQKNPTAFYLCASSQRGLAGSFDNEQFFGPGTRLTVL.

The chain combines TRBV6-5 with TRBJ2-3; D not certain. The CDR3 has 14 amino acids. V was cut by 2 bases and J by 0 bases, with 6 bases left in between. Per germline, CDR1 MNHEY and CDR2 SVGAGI. The CDR3 spells CASSYEYSTDTQYF. Written as DNA, the CDR3 is TGTGCCAGCAGTTACGAGTATAGCACAGATACGCAGTATTTT.

This clone is a singleton in its sample. The rearrangement uses TRBV20-1 and TRBJ2-7; D is ambiguous. Germline CDR1 and CDR2: DFQATT and SNEGSKA (reference sequence). Trimming cost V 5 bases and J 7 bases, with 12 bases left between them. CDR3 length: 11 residues. The CDR3 loop is CSAPSLAEQYF. CDR3 DNA sequence: TGCAGTGCTCCTAGTTTGGCTGAGCAGTACTTC.

CDR3 bases: TGTGCCAGCAGCCCCACAGGGTACCAAGAGACCCAGTACTTC. This encodes CASSPTGYQETQYF. V gene TRBV5-3 combines with J gene TRBJ2-5; TRBD1 is a possible D gene (6 bases). TRBV5-3 counts as an open reading frame of uncertain function. The CDR3 contains 14 residues. V dropped 8 bases and J dropped 0 bases, with 14 bases sitting between them.

The J gene is TRBJ2-1, the V gene TRBV4-1, with TRBD1 as a possible D gene (6 bases). Trimming shortened V by 5 bases and J by 0 bases, and 17 bases separated the two germline ends. The CDR3 totals 17 residues. Germline V lookup: CDR1 MGHRA, CDR2 YSYEKL. CDR3 loop: CASSTHRDTSSYNEQFF. Here the CDR3 DNA reads TGCGCCAGCAGCACCCACCGGGACACGAGCTCCTACAATGAGCAGTTCTTC.

This clone has more than one count but fewer than ten. The chain uses TRBV5-6 and TRBJ1-2; 8 positions agree with TRBD1. The V and J ends lost 7 bases and 6 bases, in that order; junction bases with no gene match: 5. The CDR3 covers 12 residues. In germline, CDR1 is SGHDT, CDR2 YYEEEE. CDR3 bases: TGTGCCAGCGGACAGGGTTGGGATGGCTACACCTTC. This gives the protein CASGQGWDGYTF.

This clone was seen only a few times. The V call is TRBV6-5, the J call TRBJ1-1; 10 positions agree with TRBD1. The CDR3 length is 14 residues. The V gene end was trimmed by 6 bases and the J gene end by 6 bases; junction bases not matched to a gene: 7. CDR1 MNHEY and CDR2 SVGAGI come from the germline V gene. The CDR3: CASRTGGLGPEAFF. The CDR3 coding sequence is TGTGCCAGCAGGACAGGGGGCCTCGGGCCTGAAGCTTTCTTT.

CDR3 residues: CASSGGGDYEQYF. The CDR3 DNA follows: TGTGCCAGCAGCGGCGGGGGGGACTACGAGCAGTACTTC. This chain links TRBV9 with TRBJ2-7; 9 nucleotides agree with TRBD2. The ends lost 3 bases at V and 3 bases at J; junction bases unmatched: 1. The CDR3 totals 13 residues. Germline values: CDR1 SGDLS, CDR2 YYNGEE.

DNA for the CDR3: TGTGCCAGCAGCTCGGGACAGGGGAACACCGGGGAGCTGTTTTTT. Translated: CASSSGQGNTGELFF. The V and J genes are TRBV5-6 and TRBJ2-2, with 9 nucleotides matching TRBD1. CDR1 is SGHDT and CDR2 is YYEEEE in the germline V gene. This CDR3 is 15 amino acids long. Trimming at V came to 3 bases and at J to 1 base, leaving 1 base not matched to a gene.

This clone was recorded once. V gene TRBV4-1 combines with J gene TRBJ2-3, with TRBD1 as a possible D gene (6 bases). CDR1 is MGHRA, CDR2 YSYEKL, per germline. The CDR3 is 14 residues long. Trimming stripped 4 bases from V and 4 bases from J, with 12 bases between. CDR3 DNA sequence: TGCGCCAGCAGCCCCAAAGAGGGGGCAGATACGCAGTATTTT. It is translated as CASSPKEGADTQYF.

The rearrangement joins TRBV4-1 to TRBJ2-1, with 8 bases lining up with TRBD1. There are 14 residues in the CDR3. After removal of 4 bases from V and 10 bases from J, the junction contained 9 bases not matched to a gene. CDR1 MGHRA and CDR2 YSYEKL come from the germline V gene. The CDR3 region has the DNA TGCGCCAGCAGCCGATTCCAGGGGGCGGGGGAGCAGTTCTTC. Residues: CASSRFQGAGEQFF.

Only a few counts were recorded for this clone. The chain employs TRBV7-9 and TRBJ1-1; D ambiguous. Germline CDR1 is SEHNR and CDR2 is FQNEAQ (reference sequence). V was cut by 3 bases and J by 0 bases, with 8 bases left in between. The CDR3 has 14 residues. Here the CDR3 DNA reads TGTGCCAGCAGCTTCGGGGAAATGAACACTGAAGCTTTCTTT. It codes for CASSFGEMNTEAFF.

This clone was recorded once. This chain joins TRBV7-3 and TRBJ2-2; TRBD2 matches 9 bases. Germline V gives CDR1 SGHTA, CDR2 FQGTGA. After removal of 6 bases from V and 4 bases from J, the junction contained 3 bases not matched to a gene. This CDR3 is built from 14 residues. This CDR3 reads CASRSGLATGELFF. CDR3 nucleotide sequence: TGTGCCAGCAGGTCGGGACTAGCCACCGGGGAGCTGTTTTTT.